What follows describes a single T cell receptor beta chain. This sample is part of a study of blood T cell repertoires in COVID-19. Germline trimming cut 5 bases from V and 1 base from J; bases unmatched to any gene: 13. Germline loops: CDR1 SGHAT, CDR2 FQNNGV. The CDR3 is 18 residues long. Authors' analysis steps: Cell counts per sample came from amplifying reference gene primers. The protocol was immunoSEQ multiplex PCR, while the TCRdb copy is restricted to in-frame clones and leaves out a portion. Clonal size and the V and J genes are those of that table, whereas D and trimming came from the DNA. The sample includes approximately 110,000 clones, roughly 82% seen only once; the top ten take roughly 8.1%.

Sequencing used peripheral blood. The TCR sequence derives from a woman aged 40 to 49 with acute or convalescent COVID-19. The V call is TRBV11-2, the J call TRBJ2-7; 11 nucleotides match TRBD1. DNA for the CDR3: TGTGCCAGCAGCCCGATTGCATGGACAGGGGGCGCGTCCTACGAGCAGTACTTC. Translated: CASSPIAWTGGASYEQYF.